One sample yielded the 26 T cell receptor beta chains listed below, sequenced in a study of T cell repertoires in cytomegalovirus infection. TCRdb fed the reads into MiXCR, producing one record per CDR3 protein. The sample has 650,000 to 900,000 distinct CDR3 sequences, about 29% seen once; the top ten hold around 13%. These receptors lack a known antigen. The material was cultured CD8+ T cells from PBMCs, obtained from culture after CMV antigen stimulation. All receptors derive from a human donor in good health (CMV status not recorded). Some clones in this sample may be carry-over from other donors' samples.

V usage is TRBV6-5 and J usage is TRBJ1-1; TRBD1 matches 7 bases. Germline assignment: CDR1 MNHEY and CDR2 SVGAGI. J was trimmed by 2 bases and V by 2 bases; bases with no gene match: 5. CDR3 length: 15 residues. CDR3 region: CASSYQTGSNTEAFF. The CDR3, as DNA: TGTGCCAGCAGTTACCAGACAGGGTCCAACACTGAAGCTTTCTTT.

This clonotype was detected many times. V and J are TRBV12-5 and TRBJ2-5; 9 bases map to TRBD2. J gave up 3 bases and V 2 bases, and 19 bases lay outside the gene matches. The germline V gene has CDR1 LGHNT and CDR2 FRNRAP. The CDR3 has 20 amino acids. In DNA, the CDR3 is TGTGCTAGTGGTTTGACTAATGACTTTGGGGCTAGCGGGGATGAAGAGACCCAGTACTTC. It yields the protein CASGLTNDFGASGDEETQYF.

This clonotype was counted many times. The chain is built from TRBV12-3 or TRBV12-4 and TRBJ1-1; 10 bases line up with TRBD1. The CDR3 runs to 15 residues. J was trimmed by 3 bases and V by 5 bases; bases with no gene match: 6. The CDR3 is CASSTGTGVDTEAFF. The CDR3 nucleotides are TGTGCCAGCAGTACCGGGACAGGGGTTGACACTGAAGCTTTCTTT.

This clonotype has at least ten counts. CDR3 protein: CSVDGGAYEQYF. DNA of the CDR3: TGCAGCGTTGATGGGGGTGCCTACGAGCAGTACTTC. This rearrangement joins TRBV29-1 to TRBJ2-7; D is perhaps TRBD1 or TRBD2 (5 bases each). The germline gives CDR1 SQVTM, CDR2 ANQGSEA. The CDR3 is made up of 12 amino acids. V was pared by 3 bases and J by 2 bases, with 8 bases between.

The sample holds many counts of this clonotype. The CDR3 DNA is TGTGCCAGCAGACTAGCGGGGGGGCTTGAGCAGTTCTTC. As protein: CASRLAGGLEQFF. The chain combines TRBV7-6 with TRBJ2-1; 13 bases are shared with TRBD2. Trimming removed 6 bases from V and 9 bases from J; junction bases left unmatched: 2. The CDR3 covers 13 residues. The germline V gene encodes CDR1 SGHVS and CDR2 FNYEAQ.

In nucleotides, the CDR3 is TGTGCCAGCAGCTCTTACAGGGGGCGCGGAAACATTCAGTACTTC. Residues: CASSSYRGRGNIQYF. J is TRBJ2-4 and V is TRBV7-4; 9 bases are shared with TRBD1. V was pared by 4 bases and J by 6 bases, with 7 bases of the junction left unmatched. Germline V lookup: CDR1 SGHVT, CDR2 SQSDAQ. The CDR3 extends over 15 amino acids.

CDR3 sequence: CSVGVDGANEKLFF. The CDR3 DNA reads as TGCAGCGTTGGAGTCGATGGGGCTAATGAAAAACTGTTTTTT. The rearrangement joins TRBV29-1 to TRBJ1-4, with D unclear. Germline-derived CDR1 and CDR2 are SQVTM and ANQGSEA. The V and J ends lost 4 bases and 3 bases respectively, with 12 bases between them. This CDR3 comprises 14 residues.

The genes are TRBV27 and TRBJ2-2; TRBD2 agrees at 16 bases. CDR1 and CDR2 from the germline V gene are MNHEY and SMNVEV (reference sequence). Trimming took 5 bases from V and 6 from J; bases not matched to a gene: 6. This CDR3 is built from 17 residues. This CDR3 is CASSPGLAGGLAGELFF. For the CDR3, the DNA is TGTGCCAGCAGTCCGGGACTAGCGGGGGGGCTGGCCGGGGAGCTGTTTTTT.

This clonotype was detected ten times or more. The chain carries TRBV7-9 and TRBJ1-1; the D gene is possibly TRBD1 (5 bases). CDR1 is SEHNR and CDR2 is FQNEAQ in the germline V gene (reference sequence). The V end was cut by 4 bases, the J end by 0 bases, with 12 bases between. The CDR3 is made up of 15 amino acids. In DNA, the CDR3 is TGTGCCAGCAGCTCCCTTACAGGCCTGAACACTGAAGCTTTCTTT. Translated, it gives CASSSLTGLNTEAFF.

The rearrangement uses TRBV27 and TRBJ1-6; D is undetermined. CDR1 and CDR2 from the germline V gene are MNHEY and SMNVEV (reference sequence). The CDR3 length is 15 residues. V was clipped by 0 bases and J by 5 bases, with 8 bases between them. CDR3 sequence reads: CASSLSWAHNSPLHF. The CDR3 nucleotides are TGTGCCAGCAGTTTATCATGGGCCCATAATTCACCCCTCCACTTT.

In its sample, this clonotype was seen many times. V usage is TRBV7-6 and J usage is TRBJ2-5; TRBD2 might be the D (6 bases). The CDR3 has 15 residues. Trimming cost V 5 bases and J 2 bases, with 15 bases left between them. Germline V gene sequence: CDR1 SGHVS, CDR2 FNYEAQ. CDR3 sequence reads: CASSTRVGGQETQYF. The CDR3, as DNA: TGTGCCAGCAGCACTCGTGTGGGGGGTCAAGAGACCCAGTACTTC. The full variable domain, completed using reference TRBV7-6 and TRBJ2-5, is GAGVSQSPRYKVTKRGQDVALRCDPISGHVSLYWYRQALGQGPEFLTYFNYEAQQDKSGLPNDRFSAERPEGSISTLTIQRTEQRDSAMYRCASSTRVGGQETQYFGPGTRLLVL.

For the CDR3, the DNA is TGCGCCAGCAGCTTGGGACAGGGGAACGAGCAGTACGTC. Protein product: CASSLGQGNEQYV. The rearrangement links TRBV5-1 to TRBJ2-7; 8 bases match TRBD1. The V gene end was trimmed by 0 bases and the J gene end by 5 bases; junction bases not matched to a gene: 1. The CDR3 runs 13 residues. Germline CDR1 SGHRS, CDR2 YFSETQ.

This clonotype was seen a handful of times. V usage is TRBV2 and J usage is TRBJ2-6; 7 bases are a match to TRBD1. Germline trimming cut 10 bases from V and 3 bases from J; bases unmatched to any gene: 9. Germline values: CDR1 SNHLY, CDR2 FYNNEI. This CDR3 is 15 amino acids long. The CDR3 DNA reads TGTGCCATCCTCAAGGGGGCATATGGGGCCAACGTCCTGACTTTC. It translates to CAILKGAYGANVLTF.

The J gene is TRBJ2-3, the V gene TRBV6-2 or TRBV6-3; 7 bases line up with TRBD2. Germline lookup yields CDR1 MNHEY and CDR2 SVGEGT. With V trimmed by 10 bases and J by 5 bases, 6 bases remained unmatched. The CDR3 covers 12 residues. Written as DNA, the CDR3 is TGTGCCACTCTACGCGGGGGAGATACGCAGTATTTT. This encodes CATLRGGDTQYF.

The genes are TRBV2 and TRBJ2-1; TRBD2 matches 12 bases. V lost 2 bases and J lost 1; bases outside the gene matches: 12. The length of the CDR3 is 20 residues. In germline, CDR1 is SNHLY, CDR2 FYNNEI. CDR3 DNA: TGTGCCAGCAGTGAAAGGAGACTAGCGGGGGCTCTCAGGTCCTACAATGAGCAGTTCTTC. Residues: CASSERRLAGALRSYNEQFF. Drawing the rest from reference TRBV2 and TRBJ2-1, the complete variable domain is EPEVTQTPSHQVTQMGQEVILRCVPISNHLYFYWYRQILGQKVEFLVSFYNNEISEKSEIFDDQFSVERPDGSNFTLKIRSTKLEDSAMYFCASSERRLAGALRSYNEQFFGPGTRLTVL.

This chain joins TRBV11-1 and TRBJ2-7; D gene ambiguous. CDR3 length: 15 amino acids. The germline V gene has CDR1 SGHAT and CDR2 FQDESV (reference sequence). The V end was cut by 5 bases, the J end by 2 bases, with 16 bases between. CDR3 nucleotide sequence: TGTGCCAGCAGCGTTGACTTTTACGGACCCTACGAGCAGTACGTC. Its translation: CASSVDFYGPYEQYV.

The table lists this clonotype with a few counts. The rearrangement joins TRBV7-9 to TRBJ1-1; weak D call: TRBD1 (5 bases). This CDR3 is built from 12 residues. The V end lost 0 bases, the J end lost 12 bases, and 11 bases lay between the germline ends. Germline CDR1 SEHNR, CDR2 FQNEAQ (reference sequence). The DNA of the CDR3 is TGTGCCAGCAGCTTAGCCGGGGGTGGGTCTTTCTTT. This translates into CASSLAGGGSFF.

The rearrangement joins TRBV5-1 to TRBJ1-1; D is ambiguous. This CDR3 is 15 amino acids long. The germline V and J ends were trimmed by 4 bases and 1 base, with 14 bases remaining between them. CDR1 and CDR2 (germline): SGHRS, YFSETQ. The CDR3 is CASSEHLTENTEAFF. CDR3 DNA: TGCGCCAGCAGCGAACATCTGACCGAGAACACTGAAGCTTTCTTT.

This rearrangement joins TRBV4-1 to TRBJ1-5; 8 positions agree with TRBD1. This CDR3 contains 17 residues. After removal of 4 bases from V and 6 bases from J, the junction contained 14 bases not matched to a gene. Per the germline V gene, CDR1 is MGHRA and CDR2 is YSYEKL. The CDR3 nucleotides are TGCGCCAGCAGCCTGAATACAGGGGGATTCTCCACTCAGCCCCAGCATTTT. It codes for CASSLNTGGFSTQPQHF.

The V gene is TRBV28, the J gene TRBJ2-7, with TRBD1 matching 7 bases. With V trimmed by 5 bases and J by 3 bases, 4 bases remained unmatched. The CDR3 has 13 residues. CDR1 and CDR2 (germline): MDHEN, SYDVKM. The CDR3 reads CASSPTGVYEQYV. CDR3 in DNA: TGTGCCAGCAGTCCTACAGGGGTCTACGAGCAGTACGTC.

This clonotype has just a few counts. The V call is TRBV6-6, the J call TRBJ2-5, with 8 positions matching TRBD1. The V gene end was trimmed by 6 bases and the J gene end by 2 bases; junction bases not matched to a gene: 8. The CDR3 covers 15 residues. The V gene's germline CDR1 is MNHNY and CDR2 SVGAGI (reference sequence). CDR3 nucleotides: TGTGCCAGCAGACCTCCCCGGACAGGGCAAGAGACCCAGTACTTC. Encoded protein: CASRPPRTGQETQYF.

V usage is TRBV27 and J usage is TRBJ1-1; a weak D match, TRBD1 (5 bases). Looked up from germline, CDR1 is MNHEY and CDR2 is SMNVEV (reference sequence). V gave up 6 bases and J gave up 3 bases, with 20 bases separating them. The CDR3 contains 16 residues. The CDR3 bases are TGTGCCAGCAGCACTCGACAGTCACGATCCTACACTGAAGCTTTCTTT. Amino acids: CASSTRQSRSYTEAFF.

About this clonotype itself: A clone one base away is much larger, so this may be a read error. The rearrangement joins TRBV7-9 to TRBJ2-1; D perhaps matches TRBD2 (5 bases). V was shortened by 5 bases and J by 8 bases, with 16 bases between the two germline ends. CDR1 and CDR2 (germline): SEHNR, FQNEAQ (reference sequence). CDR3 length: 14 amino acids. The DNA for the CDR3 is TGTGCCAGCAGCATCCCGGGCCCCGGGGATGAGCAGTTCTTC. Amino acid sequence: CASSIPGPGDEQFF.

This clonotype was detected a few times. The CDR3 region has the DNA TGCGCCAGCAGCCATTCTCCCAGGAGGCTAAGAGGATTCTACAATGAGCAGTTCTTC. Its protein product is CASSHSPRRLRGFYNEQFF. The chain joins TRBV4-3 to TRBJ2-1, with D possibly being TRBD2 (5 bases). The germline V gene encodes CDR1 LGHNA and CDR2 YSLEER. Between the trimmed V and J ends, which lost 3 bases and 3 bases, there was a span of 24 bases. The CDR3 contains 19 residues.

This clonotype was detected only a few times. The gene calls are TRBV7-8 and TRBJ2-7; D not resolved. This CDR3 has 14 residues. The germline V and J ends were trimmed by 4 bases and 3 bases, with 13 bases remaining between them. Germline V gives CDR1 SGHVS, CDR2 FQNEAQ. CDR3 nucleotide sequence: TGTGCCAGCAGCTCGAGCAGAAATTTCTACGAGCAGTACGTC. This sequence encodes CASSSSRNFYEQYV.

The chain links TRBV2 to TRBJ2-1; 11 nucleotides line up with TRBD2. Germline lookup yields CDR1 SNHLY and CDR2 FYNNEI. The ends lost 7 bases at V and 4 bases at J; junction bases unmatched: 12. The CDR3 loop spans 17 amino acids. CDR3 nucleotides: TGTGCCAGCACCGACGGTGTTAGCGGGGGGGCTTACAATGAGCAGTTCTTC. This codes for CASTDGVSGGAYNEQFF.